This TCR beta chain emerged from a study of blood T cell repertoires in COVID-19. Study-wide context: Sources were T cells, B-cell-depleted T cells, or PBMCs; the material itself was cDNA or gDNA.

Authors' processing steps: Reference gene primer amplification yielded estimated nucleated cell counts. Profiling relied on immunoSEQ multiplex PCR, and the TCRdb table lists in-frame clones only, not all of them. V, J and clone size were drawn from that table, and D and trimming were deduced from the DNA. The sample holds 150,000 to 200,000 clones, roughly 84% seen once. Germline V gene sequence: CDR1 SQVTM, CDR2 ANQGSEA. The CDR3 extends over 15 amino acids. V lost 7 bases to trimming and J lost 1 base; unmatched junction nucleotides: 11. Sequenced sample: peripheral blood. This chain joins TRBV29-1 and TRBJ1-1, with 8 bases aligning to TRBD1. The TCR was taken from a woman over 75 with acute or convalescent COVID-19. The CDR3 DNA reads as TGCAGCGCACACCCTAGACAGGGGCCGAACACTGAAGCTTTCTTT. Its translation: CSAHPRQGPNTEAFF. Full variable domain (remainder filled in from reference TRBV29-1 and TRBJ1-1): SAVISQKPSRDICQRGTSLTIQCQVDSQVTMMFWYRQQPGQSLTLIATANQGSEATYESGFVIDKFPISRPNLTFSTLTVSNMSPEDSSIYLCSAHPRQGPNTEAFFGQGTRLTVV.